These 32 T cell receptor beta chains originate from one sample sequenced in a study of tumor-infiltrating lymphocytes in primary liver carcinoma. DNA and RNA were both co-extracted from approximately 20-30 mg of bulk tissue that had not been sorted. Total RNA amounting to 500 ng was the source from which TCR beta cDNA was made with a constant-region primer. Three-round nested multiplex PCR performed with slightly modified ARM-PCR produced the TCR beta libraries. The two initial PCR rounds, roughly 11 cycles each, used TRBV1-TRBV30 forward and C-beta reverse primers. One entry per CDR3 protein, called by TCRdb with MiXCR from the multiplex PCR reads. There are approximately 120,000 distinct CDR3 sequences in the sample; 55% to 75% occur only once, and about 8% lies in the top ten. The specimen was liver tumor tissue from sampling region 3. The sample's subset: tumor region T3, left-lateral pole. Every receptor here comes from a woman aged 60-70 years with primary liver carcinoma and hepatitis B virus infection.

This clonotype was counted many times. CDR3 sequence reads: CASSGLAGGPRNEQFF. The CDR3, as DNA: TGCGCCAGCAGTGGATTAGCGGGAGGGCCTCGTAATGAGCAGTTCTTC. This chain links TRBV10-2 with TRBJ2-1; TRBD2 matches at 11 bases. CDR3 size: 16 residues. Germline V gene data show CDR1 as WSHSY and CDR2 as SAAADI. V gave up 4 bases and J gave up 7 bases; unmatched junction bases: 9.

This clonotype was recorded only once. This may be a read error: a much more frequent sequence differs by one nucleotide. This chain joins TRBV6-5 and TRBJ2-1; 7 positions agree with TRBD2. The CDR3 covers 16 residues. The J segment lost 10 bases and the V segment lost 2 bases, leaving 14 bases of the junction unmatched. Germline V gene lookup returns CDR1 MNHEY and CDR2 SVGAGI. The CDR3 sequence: CASSYPTSAGDREQFF. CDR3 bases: TGTGCCAGCAGTTACCCTACTAGCGCCGGGGATAGAGAGCAGTTCTTC.

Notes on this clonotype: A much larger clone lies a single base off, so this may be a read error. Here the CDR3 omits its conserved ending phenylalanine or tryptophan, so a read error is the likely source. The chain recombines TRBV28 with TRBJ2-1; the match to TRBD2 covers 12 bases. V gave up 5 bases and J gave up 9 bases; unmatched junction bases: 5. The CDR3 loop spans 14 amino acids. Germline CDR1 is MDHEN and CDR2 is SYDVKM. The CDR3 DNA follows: TGTGCCAGCAGTCTAGCGGGAGGGCTCTTTGAGCAGTTCTTA. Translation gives CASSLAGGLFEQFL.

DNA for the CDR3: TGCGTCACCTCTACAGGGAGGAGGACAGATACGCAGCATTTT. It yields the protein CVTSTGRRTDTQHF. This rearrangement joins TRBV5-1 to TRBJ2-3, with a tentative D call TRBD1 (6 bases). Judging by the DNA end, TRBJ1-5 fits better; the J call may be wrong. The CDR3 spans 14 residues. The germline V gene has CDR1 SGHRS and CDR2 YFSETQ.

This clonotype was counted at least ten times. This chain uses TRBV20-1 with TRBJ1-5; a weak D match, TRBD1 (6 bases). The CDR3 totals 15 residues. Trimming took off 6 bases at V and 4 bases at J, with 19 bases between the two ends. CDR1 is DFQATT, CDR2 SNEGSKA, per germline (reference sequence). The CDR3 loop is CSALQPGHGNQPQHF. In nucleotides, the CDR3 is TGCAGTGCCCTTCAACCGGGACACGGTAATCAGCCCCAGCATTTT.

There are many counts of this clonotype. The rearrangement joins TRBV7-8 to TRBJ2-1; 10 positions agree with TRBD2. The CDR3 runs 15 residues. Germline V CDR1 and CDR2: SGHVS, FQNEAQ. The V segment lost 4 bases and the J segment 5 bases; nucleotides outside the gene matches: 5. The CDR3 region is CASSYISGRHNEQFF. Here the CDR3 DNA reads TGTGCCAGCAGCTACATTAGCGGGAGGCACAATGAGCAGTTCTTC.

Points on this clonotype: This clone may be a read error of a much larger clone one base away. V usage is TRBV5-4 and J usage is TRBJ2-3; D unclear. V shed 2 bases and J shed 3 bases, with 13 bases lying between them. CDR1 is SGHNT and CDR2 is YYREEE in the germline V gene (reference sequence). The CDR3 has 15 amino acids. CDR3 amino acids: CASSLGYPGTDTQYF. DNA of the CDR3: TGTGCCAGCAGCTTAGGCTACCCCGGGACAGATACGCAGTATTTT.

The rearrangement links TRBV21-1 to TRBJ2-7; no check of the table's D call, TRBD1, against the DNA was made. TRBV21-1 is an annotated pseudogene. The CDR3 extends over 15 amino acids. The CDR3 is CASSGRTGGVYEQYF. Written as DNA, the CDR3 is TGTGCCAGCAGCGGTCGGACAGGGGGCGTCTACGAGCAGTACTTC.

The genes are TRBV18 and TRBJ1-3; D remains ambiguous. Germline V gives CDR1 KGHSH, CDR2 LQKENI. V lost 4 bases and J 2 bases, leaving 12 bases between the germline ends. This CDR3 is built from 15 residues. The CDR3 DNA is TGTGCCAGCTCACAAACCGACGGCGCTGGAAACACCATATATTTT. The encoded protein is CASSQTDGAGNTIYF.

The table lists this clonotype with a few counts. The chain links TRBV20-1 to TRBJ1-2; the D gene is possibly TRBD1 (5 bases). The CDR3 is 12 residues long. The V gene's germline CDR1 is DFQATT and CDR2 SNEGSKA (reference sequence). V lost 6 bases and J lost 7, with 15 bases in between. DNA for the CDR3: TGCAGTGCCCCCACAGGCCAGGGTGGCTACACCTTC. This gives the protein CSAPTGQGGYTF.

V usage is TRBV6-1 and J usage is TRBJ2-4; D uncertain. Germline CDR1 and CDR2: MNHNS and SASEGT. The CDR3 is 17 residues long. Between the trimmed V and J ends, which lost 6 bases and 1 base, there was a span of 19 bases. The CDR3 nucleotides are TGTGCCAGCAGCACTGGACCCGTTATGGGGGCCAAAAACATTCAGTACTTC. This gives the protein CASSTGPVMGAKNIQYF.

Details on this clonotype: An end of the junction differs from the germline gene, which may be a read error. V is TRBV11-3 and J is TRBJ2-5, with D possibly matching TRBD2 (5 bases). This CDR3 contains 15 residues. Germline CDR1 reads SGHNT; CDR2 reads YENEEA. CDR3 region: CVSSARLRVGETQYF. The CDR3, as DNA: TGTGTCAGCAGTGCACGTCTGAGGGTGGGGGAGACCCAGTACTTC.

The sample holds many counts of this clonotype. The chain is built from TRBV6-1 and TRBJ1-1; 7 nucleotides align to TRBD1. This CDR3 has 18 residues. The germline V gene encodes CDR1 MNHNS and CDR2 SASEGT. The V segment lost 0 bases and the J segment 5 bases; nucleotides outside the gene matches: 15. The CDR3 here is CASSEALRGPTGNTEAFF. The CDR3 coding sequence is TGTGCCAGCAGTGAAGCGCTTAGGGGCCCGACAGGGAATACTGAAGCTTTCTTT.

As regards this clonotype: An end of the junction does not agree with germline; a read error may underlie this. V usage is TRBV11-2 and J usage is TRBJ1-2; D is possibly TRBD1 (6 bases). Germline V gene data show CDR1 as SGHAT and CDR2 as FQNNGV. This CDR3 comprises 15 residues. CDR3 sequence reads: CVSSLDTTGIYDYTF. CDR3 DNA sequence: TGTGTCAGCAGCTTGGATACGACAGGAATCTATGACTACACCTTT.

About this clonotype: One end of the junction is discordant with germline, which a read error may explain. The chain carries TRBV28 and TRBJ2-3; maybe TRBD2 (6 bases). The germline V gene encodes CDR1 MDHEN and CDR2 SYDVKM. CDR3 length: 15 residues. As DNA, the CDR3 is TGCGCCAGCCTCGGCGGGGTAATTGGCACAGATACGCAGTATTTT. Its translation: CASLGGVIGTDTQYF.

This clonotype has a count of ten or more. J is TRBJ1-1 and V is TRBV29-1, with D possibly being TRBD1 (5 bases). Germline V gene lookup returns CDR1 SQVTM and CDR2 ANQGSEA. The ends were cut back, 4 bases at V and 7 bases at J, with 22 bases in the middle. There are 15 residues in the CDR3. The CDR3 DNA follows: TGCAGCGTTGGGGCGCAGGGCTATAAATCCCTTGAAGCTTTCTTT. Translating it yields CSVGAQGYKSLEAFF.

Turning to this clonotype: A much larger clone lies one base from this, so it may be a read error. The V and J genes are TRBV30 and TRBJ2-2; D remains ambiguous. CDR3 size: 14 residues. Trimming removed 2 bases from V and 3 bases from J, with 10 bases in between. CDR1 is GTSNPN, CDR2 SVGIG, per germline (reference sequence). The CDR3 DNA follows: TGTGCCTGGAGTAGCGAGGTTGACACCGGGGAGCTGTTTTTT. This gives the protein CAWSSEVDTGELFF.

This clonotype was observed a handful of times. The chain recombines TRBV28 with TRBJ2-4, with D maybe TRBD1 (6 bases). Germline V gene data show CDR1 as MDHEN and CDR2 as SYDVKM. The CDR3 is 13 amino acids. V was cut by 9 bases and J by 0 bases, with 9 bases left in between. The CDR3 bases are TGTGCCAGTAAGGGGGTAGCCAAAAACATTCAGTACTTC. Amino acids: CASKGVAKNIQYF.

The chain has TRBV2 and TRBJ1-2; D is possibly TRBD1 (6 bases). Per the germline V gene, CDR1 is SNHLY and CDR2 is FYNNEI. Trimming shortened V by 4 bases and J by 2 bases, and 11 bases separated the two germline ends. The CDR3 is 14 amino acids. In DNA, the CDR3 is TGTGCCAGCAGTGGCGACAGGATGAACTATGGCTACACCTTC. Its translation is CASSGDRMNYGYTF.

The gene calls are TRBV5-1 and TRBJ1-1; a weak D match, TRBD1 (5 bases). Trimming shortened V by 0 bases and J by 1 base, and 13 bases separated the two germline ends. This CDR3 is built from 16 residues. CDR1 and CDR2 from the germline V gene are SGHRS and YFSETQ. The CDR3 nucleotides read TGCGCCAGCAGCTTGGATCCGGGGGGGAGGAACACTGAAGCTTTCTTT. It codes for CASSLDPGGRNTEAFF. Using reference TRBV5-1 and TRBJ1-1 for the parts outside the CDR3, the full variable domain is KAGVTQTPRYLIKTRGQQVTLSCSPISGHRSVSWYQQTPGQGLQFLFEYFSETQRNKGNFPGRFSGRQFSNSRSEMNVSTLELGDSALYLCASSLDPGGRNTEAFFGQGTRLTVV.

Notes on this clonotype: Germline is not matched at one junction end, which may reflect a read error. CDR3 amino acids: CASSQGGLGSYEHHF. The DNA of the CDR3 is TGTGCCAGCAGCCAAGGGGGACTCGGCTCCTACGAGCACCACTTC. This chain connects TRBV4-2 to TRBJ2-7; possible D gene TRBD2, 6 bases. CDR3 length: 15 residues. The V gene's germline CDR1 is LGHNA and CDR2 YNFKEQ.

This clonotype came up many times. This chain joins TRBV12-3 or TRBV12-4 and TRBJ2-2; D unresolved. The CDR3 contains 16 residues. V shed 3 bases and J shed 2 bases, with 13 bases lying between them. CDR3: CASSFARRLNTGELFF. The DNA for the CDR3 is TGTGCCAGCAGTTTTGCCCGTCGGCTCAACACCGGGGAGCTGTTTTTT.

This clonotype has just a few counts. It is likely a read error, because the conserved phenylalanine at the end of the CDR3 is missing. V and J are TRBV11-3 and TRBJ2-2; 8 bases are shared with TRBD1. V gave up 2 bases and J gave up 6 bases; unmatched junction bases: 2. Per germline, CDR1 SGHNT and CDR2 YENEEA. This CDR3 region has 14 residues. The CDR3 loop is CASSLQGAAGELFS. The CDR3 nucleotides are TGTGCCAGCAGCTTACAGGGGGCTGCCGGGGAGCTGTTTTCT.

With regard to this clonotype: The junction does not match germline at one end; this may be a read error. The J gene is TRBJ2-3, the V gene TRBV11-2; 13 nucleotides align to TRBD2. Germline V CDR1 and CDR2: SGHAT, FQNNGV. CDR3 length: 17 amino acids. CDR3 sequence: CASSSRWTSGSRDMQYF. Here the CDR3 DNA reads TGTGCCAGCAGTTCCCGATGGACTAGCGGGAGCCGAGATATGCAGTATTTT.

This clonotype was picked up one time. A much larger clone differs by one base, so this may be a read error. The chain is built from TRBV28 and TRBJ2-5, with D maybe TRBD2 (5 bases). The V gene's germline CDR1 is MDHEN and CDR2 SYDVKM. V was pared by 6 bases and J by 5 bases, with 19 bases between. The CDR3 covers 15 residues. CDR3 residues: CASSPWGVLMETQYF. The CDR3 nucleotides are TGTGCCAGCAGCCCGTGGGGAGTCTTAATGGAGACCCAGTACTTC.

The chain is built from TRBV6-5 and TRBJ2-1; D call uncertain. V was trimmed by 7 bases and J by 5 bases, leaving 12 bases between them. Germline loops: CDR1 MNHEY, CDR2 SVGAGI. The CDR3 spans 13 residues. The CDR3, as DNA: TGTGCCAGCACTCACTCGTCAGACAATGAGCAGTTCTTC. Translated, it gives CASTHSSDNEQFF.

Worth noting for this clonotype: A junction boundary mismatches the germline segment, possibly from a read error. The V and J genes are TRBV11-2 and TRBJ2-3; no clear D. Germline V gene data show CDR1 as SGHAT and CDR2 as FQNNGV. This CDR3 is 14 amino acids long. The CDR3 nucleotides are TGTGCCGGCAGCTTAACGGTGGGGACAGATACGCAGTATTTT. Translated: CAGSLTVGTDTQYF.

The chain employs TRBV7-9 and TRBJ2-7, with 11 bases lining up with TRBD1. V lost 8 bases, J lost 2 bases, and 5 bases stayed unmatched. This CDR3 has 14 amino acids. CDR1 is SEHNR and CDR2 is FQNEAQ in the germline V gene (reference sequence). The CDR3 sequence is CASGPGQGAYEQYF. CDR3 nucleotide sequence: TGTGCCAGCGGTCCGGGACAGGGGGCCTACGAGCAGTACTTC.

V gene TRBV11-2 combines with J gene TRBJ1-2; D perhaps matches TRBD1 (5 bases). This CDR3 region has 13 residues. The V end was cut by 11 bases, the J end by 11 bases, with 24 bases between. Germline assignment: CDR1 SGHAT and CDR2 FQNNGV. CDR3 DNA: TGTGCCTGCAACTTAGGGGCCGGCTTTGGTTACACCTTC. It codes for CACNLGAGFGYTF.

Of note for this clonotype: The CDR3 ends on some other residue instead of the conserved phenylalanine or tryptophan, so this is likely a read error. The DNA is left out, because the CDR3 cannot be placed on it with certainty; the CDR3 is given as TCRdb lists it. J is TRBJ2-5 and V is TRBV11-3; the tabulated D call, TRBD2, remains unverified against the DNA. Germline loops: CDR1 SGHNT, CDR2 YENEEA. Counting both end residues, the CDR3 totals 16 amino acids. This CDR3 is CASSASGTTSPGARYL.

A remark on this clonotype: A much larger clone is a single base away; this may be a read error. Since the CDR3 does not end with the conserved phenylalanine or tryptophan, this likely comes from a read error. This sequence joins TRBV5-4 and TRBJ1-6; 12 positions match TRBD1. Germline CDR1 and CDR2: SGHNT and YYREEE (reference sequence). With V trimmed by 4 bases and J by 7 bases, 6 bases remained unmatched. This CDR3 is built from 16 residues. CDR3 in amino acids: CASSRGQGAGNSPLHS. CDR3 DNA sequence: TGTGCCAGCAGCCGGGGACAGGGGGCAGGCAATTCACCCCTCCACTCT.

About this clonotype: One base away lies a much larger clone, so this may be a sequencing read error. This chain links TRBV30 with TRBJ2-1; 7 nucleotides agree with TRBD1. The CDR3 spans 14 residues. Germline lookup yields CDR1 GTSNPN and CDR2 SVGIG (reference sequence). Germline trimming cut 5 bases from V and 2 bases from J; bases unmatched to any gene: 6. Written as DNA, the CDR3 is TGTGCCTGGGGGCAGGGGGTTACCTACAATGAGCAGTTCTTC. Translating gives CAWGQGVTYNEQFF.